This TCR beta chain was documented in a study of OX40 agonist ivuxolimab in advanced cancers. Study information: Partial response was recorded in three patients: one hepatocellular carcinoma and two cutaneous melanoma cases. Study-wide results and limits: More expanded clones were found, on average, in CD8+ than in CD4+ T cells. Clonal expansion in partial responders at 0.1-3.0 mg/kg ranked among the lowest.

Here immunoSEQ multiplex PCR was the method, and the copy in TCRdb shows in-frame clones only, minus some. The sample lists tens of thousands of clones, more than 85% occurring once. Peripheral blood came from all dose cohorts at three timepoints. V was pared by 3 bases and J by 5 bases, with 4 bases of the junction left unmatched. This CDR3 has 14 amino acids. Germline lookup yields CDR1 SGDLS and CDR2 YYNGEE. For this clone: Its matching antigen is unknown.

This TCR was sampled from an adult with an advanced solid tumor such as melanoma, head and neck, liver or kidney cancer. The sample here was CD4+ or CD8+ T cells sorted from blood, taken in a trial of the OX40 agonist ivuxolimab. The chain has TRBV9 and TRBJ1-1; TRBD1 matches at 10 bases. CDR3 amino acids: CASSETGGRTEAFF. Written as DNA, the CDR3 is TGTGCCAGCAGCGAGACAGGGGGCCGGACTGAAGCTTTCTTT.